A single T cell receptor (beta chain) is shown here with its context. The antigen is not known. These data are taken from a study of regulatory T cells in long-lasting Graves disease. Whole-study results and caveats: Relative to new patients (around 1,000), persistent patients exhibited greater sharing of public clonotypes (around 3,000).

According to the study, TCR beta libraries were built with iRepertoire HTBI primers and CDR3-region Arm-PCR. TCRdb recomputed calls from the multiplex PCR reads with MiXCR, one row per CDR3 protein. The table lists under 800,000 distinct CDR3 sequences, 16% of them singletons. Time point in this sample: newly diagnosed GD, antithyroid drugs for less than 3 months. PBMC RNA served as the TCR library source. Patients of an endocrinology department in Xi'an, China, were included. The germline V and J ends were trimmed by 1 base and 2 bases, with 16 bases remaining between them. The germline V gene has CDR1 SGHAT and CDR2 FQNNGV. The CDR3 sequence is 17 residues long. The sample was also reused in another study, on T cells in Graves' hyperthyroidism and ophthalmopathy.

The TCR was taken from a young woman with Graves disease. This chain connects TRBV11-2 to TRBJ2-3; weak D call: TRBD1 (6 bases). Sequencing was performed on peripheral blood mononuclear cells (PBMCs), taken at new diagnosis, from a patient treated with antithyroid drugs. CDR3 sequence: CASSLARGLSFTDTQYF. Written as DNA, the CDR3 is TGTGCCAGCAGCTTAGCCAGGGGTCTCTCCTTCACAGATACGCAGTATTTT.